This TCR beta chain was found in a study of beta chain features in type 1 diabetes. This CDR3 has 12 residues. With 2 bases removed from V and 10 bases from J, the gap between germline ends came to 15 bases. The germline V gene encodes CDR1 GTSNPN and CDR2 SVGIG (reference sequence). The entirety of the isolated RNA underwent reverse transcription, so expressed TCRB transcripts were sequenced. Repertoires were generated with immunoSEQ multiplex PCR, while TCRdb's copy carries only in-frame clones and drops some. The top ten clones hold 4% of a sample with 200,000 to 300,000 clones, 25% to 35% of them seen once.

The chain couples TRBV30 to TRBJ2-7; perhaps TRBD2 as D (5 bases). This receptor was taken from a man aged 25 to 40 in good health. The sample consisted of central memory CD4+ T cells from blood. Here the CDR3 DNA reads TGTGCCTGGAGTCCCCCTGGCGGGCCCCAGTACTTC. Encoded protein: CAWSPPGGPQYF.